This TCR beta chain derives from a study of a mutant IDH1 vaccine in newly diagnosed glioma. On the study more broadly: Patients had eight vaccinations, in weeks 1, 3, 5, 7, 11, 15, 19 and 23. The earlier regimen, radiotherapy, temozolomide, or both, was most often both.

This clone was seen a single time. Antigen specificity is unknown. Described time point: week 5, during vaccination. Each vaccine dose was 300 ug of mutant IDH1 20-mer peptide, with topical imiquimod. Study-wide points: Pseudoprogression appeared unlinked to shifts in leading peripheral T cell clonotypes. Over 85% of patients showed vaccine-induced immune responses across multiple MHC alleles.

The germline CDR1 and CDR2 sequences are SEHNR and FQNEAQ (reference sequence). There are 12 residues in the CDR3. The V gene lost 4 bases and the J gene lost 3 bases, with 7 bases spanning the gap. Assay used: immunoSEQ multiplex PCR; TCRdb lists only in-frame clones, some missing. This sample has 27,000 or so clones, with 70% to 85% found just once. This chain connects TRBV7-9 to TRBJ2-7; unclear D gene. The receptor was derived from a man aged 35 to 55 with glioma. Some clones in this sample may be carry-over from other donors' samples. Source: PBMCs, taken from a glioma patient whose treatment included an IDH1 peptide vaccine. CDR3 in amino acids: CASSSRRYEQYF. The CDR3 DNA reads TGTGCCAGCAGCTCTAGACGCTACGAGCAGTACTTC.